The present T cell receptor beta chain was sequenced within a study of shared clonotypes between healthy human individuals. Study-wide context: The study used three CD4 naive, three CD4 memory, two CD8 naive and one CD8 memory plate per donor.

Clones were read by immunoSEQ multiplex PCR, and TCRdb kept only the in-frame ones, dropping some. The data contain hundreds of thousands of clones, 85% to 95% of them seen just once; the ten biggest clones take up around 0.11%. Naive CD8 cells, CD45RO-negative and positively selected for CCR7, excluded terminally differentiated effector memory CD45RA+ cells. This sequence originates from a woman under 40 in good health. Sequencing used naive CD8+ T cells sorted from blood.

CDR3 loop: CASSFTGPEAFF. In DNA, the CDR3 is TGTGCCAGCAGTTTTACGGGGCCTGAAGCTTTCTTT. The J gene is TRBJ1-1, the V gene TRBV28, with a weak D call TRBD1 (5 bases). The V end lost 3 bases, the J end lost 6 bases, and 8 bases lay between the germline ends. The germline V gene has CDR1 MDHEN and CDR2 SYDVKM. CDR3 length: 12 amino acids. Filled out from reference TRBV28 and TRBJ1-1, the complete variable domain reads DVKVTQSSRYLVKRTGEKVFLECVQDMDHENMFWYRQDPGLGLRLIYFSYDVKMKEKGDIPEGYSVSREKKERFSLILESASTNQTSMYLCASSFTGPEAFFGQGTRLTVV.